What follows are 20 T cell receptor beta chains derived from one specimen sequenced in a study of shared T cell receptors in the human thymus. The method was immunoSEQ multiplex PCR; TCRdb's version includes in-frame clones alone and lacks a portion of them. The table has roughly 700,000 clones, around 87% seen once. Separately, the same data were catalogued under a study of human thymus T cells.

Sequencing used thymocytes. Source of these receptors: a boy younger than two with a congenital heart defect.

The rearrangement links TRBV11-2 to TRBJ2-7; tentative D call: TRBD2 (5 bases). Trimming took off 5 bases at V and 1 base at J, with 18 bases between the two ends. The germline CDR1 and CDR2 sequences are SGHAT and FQNNGV. The CDR3 loop spans 16 amino acids. This CDR3 is CASSPTPPSWSYEQYF. CDR3 sequence (DNA): TGTGCCAGCAGCCCGACTCCGCCTAGCTGGTCCTACGAGCAGTACTTC.

CDR3 DNA: TGCAGCGTTGAAGATTGGAGGCTAGCGGGCCCGAACACCGGGGAGCTGTTTTTT. This encodes CSVEDWRLAGPNTGELFF. The V call is TRBV29-1, the J call TRBJ2-2; 8 positions match TRBD2. The length of the CDR3 is 18 residues. Germline trimming cut 0 bases from V and 0 bases from J; bases unmatched to any gene: 9. Germline V gene data show CDR1 as SQVTM and CDR2 as ANQGSEA.

V usage is TRBV6-1 and J usage is TRBJ1-5, with D unresolved. The germline gives CDR1 MNHNS, CDR2 SASEGT. The CDR3 has 15 residues. Trimming stripped 6 bases from V and 9 bases from J, with 21 bases between. This chain's CDR3 is CASSLGGDDLRPQHF. CDR3 DNA: TGTGCCAGCAGCCTTGGCGGTGACGATCTTCGGCCCCAGCATTTT.

V usage is TRBV9 and J usage is TRBJ2-7, with a weak D call TRBD2 (5 bases). Germline loops: CDR1 SGDLS, CDR2 YYNGEE. Trimming cost V 4 bases and J 5 bases, with 25 bases left between them. This CDR3 has 17 amino acids. The CDR3 sequence is CASSPVIAPGVAHEQYF. The CDR3 DNA follows: TGTGCCAGCAGCCCAGTTATAGCGCCCGGAGTTGCCCACGAGCAGTACTTC.

In the case of this clone: One junction end does not reproduce the germline sequence, and a read error may be involved. V gene TRBV28 combines with J gene TRBJ2-7; no firm D call. CDR1 is MDHEN and CDR2 is SYDVKM in the germline V gene. The CDR3 covers 14 residues. The CDR3 sequence: CATSFAPRWYEQYF. CDR3 sequence (DNA): TGTGCCACCAGTTTCGCTCCGAGGTGGTACGAGCAGTACTTC.

As DNA, the CDR3 is TGTGCCAGCAGCTTGCGGCCCGGAGGGCAGCCCCAGCATTTT. Translated: CASSLRPGGQPQHF. J is TRBJ1-5 and V is TRBV5-5; D remains ambiguous. CDR3 length: 14 residues. CDR1 and CDR2 (germline): SGHKS, YYEKEE (reference sequence). Trimming removed 1 base at V and 7 bases at J, with 12 bases between. Full variable domain (rest looked up from reference TRBV5-5 and TRBJ1-5): DAGVTQSPTHLIKTRGQQVTLRCSPISGHKSVSWYQQVLGQGPQFIFQYYEKEERGRGNFPDRFSARQFPNYSSELNVNALLLGDSALYLCASSLRPGGQPQHFGDGTRLSIL.

This clone was seen a few times. The chain recombines TRBV6-4 with TRBJ2-7; 16 bases fit TRBD2. V trimming: 2 bases; J trimming: 3 bases; junction bases outside the gene matches: 16. In germline, CDR1 is MRHNA, CDR2 SNTAGT. The CDR3 is 21 residues long. The CDR3 bases are TGTGCCAGCAGTGACACCCGAGCGGGACTAGCGGGAGGGAGCTTCAACTACGAGCAGTACTTC. This encodes CASSDTRAGLAGGSFNYEQYF.

J is TRBJ2-7 and V is TRBV7-7; 12 nucleotides line up with TRBD2. Germline loops: CDR1 SSHAT, CDR2 FNYEAQ (reference sequence). The V and J ends lost 5 bases and 3 bases, in that order; junction bases with no gene match: 2. The CDR3 sequence is 14 residues long. CDR3 bases: TGTGCCAGCAGCGCGGGACTAGCGGGCTACGAGCAGTACTTC. It codes for CASSAGLAGYEQYF.

V and J are TRBV27 and TRBJ2-7; D is unclear. CDR3 length: 14 residues. CDR1 and CDR2 (germline): MNHEY, SMNVEV (reference sequence). Trimming removed 5 bases from V and 7 bases from J, with 18 bases in between. This CDR3 is CASSGVRRVNEQYF. In DNA form, the CDR3 reads TGTGCCAGCAGTGGAGTGAGGAGAGTGAATGAGCAGTACTTC.

The CDR3 bases are TGTGCCTGGAACCCCGGGGGGCCGGGAGGAACCCTCGAGCAGTACTTC. Residues: CAWNPGGPGGTLEQYF. The V call is TRBV30, the J call TRBJ2-7, with D possibly being TRBD2 (7 bases). The CDR3 runs 16 residues. Germline CDR1 is GTSNPN and CDR2 is SVGIG (reference sequence). V lost 4 bases and J 6 bases, leaving 25 bases between the germline ends. The full variable domain, in which reference TRBV30 and TRBJ2-7 provide the parts outside the CDR3, is SQTIHQWPATLVQPVGSPLSLECTVEGTSNPNLYWYRQAAGRGLQLLFYSVGIGQISSEVPQNLSASRPQDRQFILSSKKLLLSDSGFYLCAWNPGGPGGTLEQYFGPGTRLTVT.

The rearrangement uses TRBV4-2 and TRBJ2-7; 8 bases match TRBD2. Germline CDR1 and CDR2: LGHNA and YNFKEQ. The CDR3 spans 17 residues. With V trimmed by 4 bases and J by 1 base, 12 bases remained unmatched. CDR3 in DNA: TGTGCCAGCAGCCCCTGGGGTAGCGGGGCCACTTCCTACGAGCAGTACTTC. This gives the protein CASSPWGSGATSYEQYF.

The genes are TRBV7-6 and TRBJ2-5; D uncertain. CDR3 length: 13 residues. Per germline, CDR1 SGHVS and CDR2 FNYEAQ. The V end lost 8 bases, the J end lost 2 bases, and 12 bases lay between the germline ends. The CDR3 loop is CASPPAWQETQYF. The CDR3 coding sequence is TGTGCCAGCCCTCCCGCGTGGCAAGAGACCCAGTACTTC.

The V call is TRBV4-3, the J call TRBJ1-2; 9 bases fit TRBD1. CDR3 length: 16 amino acids. Unmatched junction bases numbered 11, after V lost 5 bases and J lost 4 bases. CDR1 LGHNA and CDR2 YSLEER come from the germline V gene. The CDR3, as DNA: TGCGCCAGCAGCGAAGGGACAGGGCTTTATAGCTATGGCTACACCTTC. Translation: CASSEGTGLYSYGYTF.

The chain combines TRBV4-1 with TRBJ2-1; possible D gene TRBD2, 6 bases. V was trimmed by 1 base and J by 8 bases, leaving 15 bases between them. CDR3 length equals 15 residues. From germline, CDR1 is MGHRA and CDR2 YSYEKL. The CDR3, as DNA: TGCGCCAGCAGCCAAGTCGGGGGAGCTCAGGATGAGCAGTTCTTC. Translated: CASSQVGGAQDEQFF.

This chain connects TRBV5-8 to TRBJ2-7; D remains unclear. The germline CDR1 and CDR2 sequences are SGHTS and YDEGEE. This CDR3 contains 12 residues. The CDR3 loop is CASSLAQRRNIV. The DNA of the CDR3 is TGTGCCAGCAGCTTGGCGCAGCGCCGTAATATCGTC.

The V gene is TRBV19, the J gene TRBJ1-1; 7 bases align to TRBD1. The ends lost 3 bases at V and 2 bases at J; junction bases unmatched: 12. The CDR3 runs 17 residues. CDR1 LNHDA and CDR2 SQIVND come from the germline V gene (reference sequence). The chain's CDR3 is CASSIPPTGTANTEAFF. CDR3 DNA sequence: TGTGCCAGTAGTATCCCCCCCACCGGGACAGCAAACACTGAAGCTTTCTTT.

This chain connects TRBV5-8 to TRBJ1-3, with TRBD1 as a possible D gene (6 bases). This CDR3 is 19 amino acids long. CDR1 and CDR2 (germline): SGHTS, YDEGEE. Trimming shortened V by 4 bases and J by 0 bases, and 23 bases separated the two germline ends. The CDR3 loop is CASSPADRGRSGSGNTIYF. CDR3 nucleotides: TGTGCCAGCAGCCCGGCGGACAGAGGTCGTTCTGGCTCTGGAAACACCATATATTTT. The variable domain in full, completed from reference TRBV5-8 and TRBJ1-3, reads EAGVTQSPTHLIKTRGQQATLRCSPISGHTSVYWYQQALGLGLQFLLWYDEGEERNRGNFPPRFSGRQFPNYSSELNVNALELEDSALYLCASSPADRGRSGSGNTIYFGEGSWLTVV.

The V and J genes are TRBV6-1 and TRBJ2-7; weak D call: TRBD2 (5 bases). Trimming cost V 1 base and J 2 bases, with 15 bases left between them. Germline CDR1 and CDR2: MNHNS and SASEGT. The CDR3 contains 16 residues. Here the CDR3 reads CASSEDGERPAYEQYF. CDR3 in DNA: TGTGCCAGCAGTGAAGATGGCGAGCGGCCAGCCTACGAGCAGTACTTC.

The chain has TRBV6-1 and TRBJ2-7, with 8 bases fitting TRBD2. Germline trimming cut 2 bases from V and 5 bases from J; bases unmatched to any gene: 8. Germline V gene sequence: CDR1 MNHNS, CDR2 SASEGT. This CDR3 has 15 amino acids. CDR3 residues: CASSEFGGGPDEQYF. The DNA for the CDR3 is TGTGCCAGCAGTGAATTCGGGGGGGGCCCTGACGAGCAGTACTTC.

The chain links TRBV9 to TRBJ2-5, with 7 positions matching TRBD2. This CDR3 contains 15 residues. From germline, CDR1 is SGDLS and CDR2 YYNGEE. J lost 5 bases, V lost 4 bases, and 11 bases had no gene match. CDR3 residues: CASSPVVDGGETQYF. The CDR3 nucleotides are TGTGCCAGCAGCCCCGTGGTCGACGGGGGGGAGACCCAGTACTTC.